This paragraph reports one T cell receptor (beta chain). The data stem from a study of blood T cell repertoires in COVID-19. As for the study in general: COVID-19 samples, acute and convalescent, were from the United States, Italy and Spain. PBMCs, B-cell-depleted T cells, or T cells were the source of the cDNA or gDNA that made up the material.

Cohort allocation depended upon clinical history that participants reported. Using immunoSEQ multiplex PCR, the repertoire was profiled, and TCRdb retains in-frame clones only, with some absent. The sample lists some 150,000 clones, about 91% seen once, with around 0.77% in the top ten. The CDR3 loop spans 15 amino acids. CDR1 is SNHLY and CDR2 is FYNNEI in the germline V gene. Trimming left V 4 bases short and J 1 base short, with 13 bases between. This TCR was sampled from a woman aged 18-29 years who had recovered from COVID-19. Sequenced: PBMCs or T cells enriched from blood (not recorded which). The chain uses TRBV2 and TRBJ1-1; perhaps TRBD1 as D (6 bases). CDR3 coding DNA: TGTGCCAGCAGTGGAACGACAGGCCCGAACACTGAAGCTTTCTTT. This sequence encodes CASSGTTGPNTEAFF.